This T cell receptor (beta chain) originates from a study of blood T cell repertoires in COVID-19. Study background: The samples span acute and convalescent COVID-19 from the United States, Italy and Spain. Sample material is recorded as cDNA or gDNA derived from T cells, B-cell-depleted T cells, or PBMCs.

The table came from immunoSEQ multiplex PCR; TCRdb's copy has only in-frame clones and leaves some out. The data show fewer than 200,000 clones, 84% seen once. Allocation to cohorts depended on clinical history reported by the participants. Germline V CDR1 and CDR2: SGHNT, YYREEE (reference sequence). The CDR3 runs to 13 residues. V lost 2 bases to trimming and J lost 3 bases, with 8 bases between them. The chain is built from TRBV5-4 and TRBJ2-5; TRBD2 might be the D (6 bases). This receptor was identified in a middle-aged man who had recovered from COVID-19. Sequencing was performed on PBMCs or T cells enriched from blood (not recorded which). The CDR3 spells CASSFGGEETQYF. For the CDR3, the DNA is TGTGCCAGCAGCTTTGGCGGGGAAGAGACCCAGTACTTC.